Given below is one TCR beta chain in context. This sample was taken from a study of technical replicates of blood from a handful of donors. V was pared by 2 bases and J by 6 bases, with 7 bases of the junction left unmatched. There are 16 residues in the CDR3. Germline assignment: CDR1 SGDLS and CDR2 YYNGEE. Sequenced by immunoSEQ multiplex PCR; TCRdb stores in-frame clones only, minus some. This repertoire shows 40,000 to 55,000 clones, approximately 95% found once; its top ten account for 0.35% to 0.5%. The clonotype originates from a human donor in good health. The chain employs TRBV9 and TRBJ2-1, with 11 positions matching TRBD2. Material for sequencing was T cells isolated from PBMCs. CDR3 sequence: CASSVRLAGSLNEQFF. CDR3 sequence (DNA): TGTGCCAGCAGCGTGCGACTAGCGGGAAGCCTCAATGAGCAGTTCTTC.